Detailed here is one TCR beta chain. The data are from a study of blood T cell repertoires in COVID-19. Overall study context: Sample material is recorded as cDNA or gDNA derived from T cells, B-cell-depleted T cells, or PBMCs.

Authors' processing steps: Amplification with reference gene primers provided the estimates of nucleated cell counts. Sequencing used immunoSEQ multiplex PCR; TCRdb keeps in-frame clones, though not all of them. From that table come the V and J calls and clone size; the DNA was used to work out D and trimming. This sample carries about 200,000 clones, 85% of them seen once, and the ten largest clones take 4.5% to 5%. The sequence derives from a woman older than 75 with acute or convalescent COVID-19. The sequenced material came from peripheral blood.

The CDR3 nucleotides read TGTGCCAGCAGTTACCAGACTAGCGGGAGATCGGATGAGCAGTTCTTC. Residues: CASSYQTSGRSDEQFF. The chain recombines TRBV6-5 with TRBJ2-1; 12 bases fit TRBD2. The V gene's germline CDR1 is MNHEY and CDR2 SVGAGI. There are 16 residues in the CDR3. The V and J ends lost 2 bases and 8 bases, in that order; junction bases with no gene match: 7.